The 12 T cell receptor beta chains reported below all come from one sample, sequenced in a study of T cell responses to AZD1222 COVID-19 vaccine. Here immunoSEQ multiplex PCR was the method, and the copy in TCRdb shows in-frame clones only, minus some. The sample records 85,000 to 90,000 clones, approximately 88% being singletons. This sample comprised peripheral blood, obtained on day 0 of AZD1222 vaccination. These TCRs come from an adult in good health.

This clone was recorded a few times. V and J are TRBV7-9 and TRBJ2-7, with 8 bases that match TRBD1. V lost 6 bases, J lost 0 bases, and 1 base stayed unmatched. Germline values: CDR1 SEHNR, CDR2 FQNEAQ (reference sequence). The CDR3 consists of 13 residues. The CDR3 reads CASRGQGSYEQYF. In DNA form, the CDR3 reads TGTGCCAGCAGAGGACAGGGCTCCTACGAGCAGTACTTC.

The V call is TRBV28, the J call TRBJ2-7; D is unclear. The CDR3 is 14 residues long. In germline, CDR1 is MDHEN, CDR2 SYDVKM. Between the trimmed V and J ends, which lost 4 bases and 2 bases, there was a span of 12 bases. The CDR3: CASSSLAGTYEQYF. The DNA for the CDR3 is TGTGCCAGCAGTTCATTGGCAGGTACCTACGAGCAGTACTTC.

V usage is TRBV18 and J usage is TRBJ2-7; tentatively, D is TRBD2 (6 bases). The germline gives CDR1 KGHSH, CDR2 LQKENI. Trimming cost V 3 bases and J 5 bases, with 14 bases left between them. The CDR3 is made up of 14 amino acids. The CDR3 spells CASSPRLEGDEQYF. DNA of the CDR3: TGTGCCAGCTCACCCCGACTAGAAGGAGACGAGCAGTACTTC.

V usage is TRBV3-1 (or the pseudogene TRBV3-2) and J usage is TRBJ2-1, with TRBD2 identical over 7 bases. Per the germline V gene, CDR1 is LGHDT and CDR2 is YNNKEL (reference sequence). J was trimmed by 5 bases and V by 3 bases; bases with no gene match: 7. This CDR3 region has 15 residues. The CDR3 DNA is TGTGCCAGCAGCCAGGGCGGGAGCCTAAACAATGAGCAGTTCTTC. It translates to CASSQGGSLNNEQFF.

The chain is built from TRBV15 and TRBJ2-7, with 13 bases fitting TRBD2. Germline V gene data show CDR1 as LNHNV and CDR2 as YYDKDF (reference sequence). This CDR3 comprises 15 residues. After removal of 0 bases from V and 11 bases from J, the junction contained 7 bases not matched to a gene. The CDR3 bases are TGTGCCACCAGCAGAGATCAACTAGCGGGAGGGCCCAAGTACTTC. Translating it yields CATSRDQLAGGPKYF. Variable domain in full (rest from reference TRBV15 and TRBJ2-7): DAMVIQNPRYQVTQFGKPVTLSCSQTLNHNVMYWYQQKSSQAPKLLFHYYDKDFNNEADTPDNFQSRRPNTSFCFLDIRSPGLGDTAMYLCATSRDQLAGGPKYFGPGTRLTVT.

The chain employs TRBV29-1 and TRBJ1-2; TRBD1 matches at 9 bases. The length of the CDR3 is 13 residues. The germline V gene has CDR1 SQVTM and CDR2 ANQGSEA. V trimming: 7 bases; J trimming: 4 bases; junction bases outside the gene matches: 7. CDR3 residues: CSALEDRGYGYTF. Written as DNA, the CDR3 is TGCAGCGCCTTGGAGGACAGGGGCTATGGCTACACCTTC.

This sequence joins TRBV28 and TRBJ2-5; D may correspond to TRBD1 or TRBD2 (5 bases each). Germline CDR1 is MDHEN and CDR2 is SYDVKM. V was clipped by 7 bases and J by 0 bases, with 21 bases between them. This CDR3 comprises 17 residues. CDR3 protein: CASTPQGLREYQETQYF. DNA of the CDR3: TGTGCCAGCACTCCCCAGGGATTAAGGGAGTACCAAGAGACCCAGTACTTC.

This chain links TRBV29-1 with TRBJ2-3; 9 bases map to TRBD2. Looked up from germline, CDR1 is SQVTM and CDR2 is ANQGSEA. The CDR3 totals 15 residues. J gave up 2 bases and V 6 bases, and 9 bases lay outside the gene matches. The CDR3 DNA follows: TGCAGCGTCGCCCGACTAGCGGAATACACAGATACGCAGTATTTT. Protein product: CSVARLAEYTDTQYF.

The chain couples TRBV5-5 to TRBJ2-7, with TRBD2 as a possible D gene (5 bases). With 2 bases removed from V and 2 bases from J, the gap between germline ends came to 14 bases. Per germline, CDR1 SGHKS and CDR2 YYEKEE (reference sequence). This CDR3 region has 15 residues. Written as DNA, the CDR3 is TGTGCCAGCAGCTTTCCCCCCGGGGAAACCTACGAGCAGTACTTC. Translating gives CASSFPPGETYEQYF.

Regarding this clone: The sample has other DNA sequences that encode this CDR3 too. The V call is TRBV27, the J call TRBJ2-1; D call uncertain. Germline CDR1 MNHEY, CDR2 SMNVEV (reference sequence). The CDR3 is 13 amino acids. V lost 5 bases, J lost 2 bases, and 7 bases lay in between. The CDR3 is CASSPRPYNEQFF. As DNA, the CDR3 is TGTGCCAGCAGTCCGAGACCCTACAATGAGCAGTTCTTC.

The chain is built from TRBV27 and TRBJ2-7, with TRBD2 matching 9 bases. Per germline, CDR1 MNHEY and CDR2 SMNVEV (reference sequence). Germline trimming cut 4 bases from V and 0 bases from J; bases unmatched to any gene: 1. The CDR3 runs to 14 residues. The CDR3 spells CASSSTSGSYEQYF. CDR3 in DNA: TGTGCCAGCAGTTCGACTAGCGGCTCCTACGAGCAGTACTTC.

The chain carries TRBV4-3 and TRBJ1-1, with unresolved D. Between the trimmed V and J ends, which lost 3 bases and 4 bases, there was a span of 9 bases. The CDR3 consists of 13 residues. Germline V gene data show CDR1 as LGHNA and CDR2 as YSLEER. CDR3 residues: CASSQAETTEAFF. Written as DNA, the CDR3 is TGCGCCAGCAGCCAGGCTGAGACCACTGAAGCTTTCTTT.